These 14 T cell receptor beta chains share one sample of origin, sequenced in a study of early T cells in non-severe SARS-CoV-2 infection. TCRdb re-derived calls from the 5' RACE reads in MiXCR, one entry per CDR3 protein. The sample contains fewer than 85,000 distinct CDR3 sequences, around 12% of which appear only once. Sequencing was performed on whole blood. The receptor set was obtained from an adult who was a healthcare worker with PCR-confirmed SARS-CoV-2 infection or an uninfected control (not recorded which).

In its sample, this clonotype was seen many times. The chain joins TRBV27 to TRBJ2-1; D is perhaps TRBD2 (7 bases). The CDR3 runs to 16 residues. Germline loops: CDR1 MNHEY, CDR2 SMNVEV (reference sequence). V lost 0 bases and J lost 0, with 9 bases in between. CDR3 bases: TGTGCCAGCAGTTTATCGGGGGGGCCCTCCTACAATGAGCAGTTCTTC. Amino acids: CASSLSGGPSYNEQFF.

The chain uses TRBV20-1 and TRBJ2-3; 10 bases match TRBD2. V lost 1 base and J lost 4; bases outside the gene matches: 8. CDR3 length: 16 amino acids. The germline V gene encodes CDR1 DFQATT and CDR2 SNEGSKA (reference sequence). CDR3 residues: CSARGLLAGHADTQYF. The CDR3 coding sequence is TGCAGTGCTAGAGGACTACTAGCGGGACATGCAGATACGCAGTATTTT.

Many counts were recorded for this clonotype. The chain links TRBV4-2 to TRBJ2-7; D is perhaps TRBD1 (5 bases). From germline, CDR1 is LGHNA and CDR2 YNFKEQ. The CDR3 consists of 15 residues. The ends were cut back, 0 bases at V and 5 bases at J, with 14 bases in the middle. The CDR3 coding sequence is TGTGCCAGCAGCCAAGAATGGCAGGGTGGCGACGAGCAGTACTTC. Amino acids: CASSQEWQGGDEQYF.

This clonotype was detected ten times or more. J is TRBJ1-2 and V is TRBV29-1; the D gene is possibly TRBD1 (6 bases). Germline V gene data show CDR1 as SQVTM and CDR2 as ANQGSEA. Trimming took 6 bases from V and 0 from J, leaving 26 bases between them. The CDR3 covers 18 residues. The DNA of the CDR3 is TGCAGCGTGTCCCAGGGGTCACCTAATTCAATTACTAACTATGGCTACACCTTC. As protein: CSVSQGSPNSITNYGYTF.

This clonotype was counted at least ten times. V is TRBV30 and J is TRBJ2-7; 8 bases fit TRBD2. In germline, CDR1 is GTSNPN, CDR2 SVGIG (reference sequence). This CDR3 contains 11 residues. With V trimmed by 6 bases and J by 6 bases, 4 bases remained unmatched. The CDR3 is CACRGGGEQYF. CDR3 bases: TGTGCCTGCCGGGGGGGGGGCGAGCAGTACTTC.

This clonotype was found many times. J is TRBJ2-7 and V is TRBV7-2, with TRBD1 matching over 7 bases. The CDR3 runs 14 residues. CDR1 and CDR2 from the germline V gene are SGHTA and FQGNSA. V shed 5 bases, J shed 6 bases, and the junction held 10 bases outside the gene matches. Written as DNA, the CDR3 is TGTGCCAGCAGCCTCGGATTTACAGGGGTCGAGCAGTACTTC. Encoded protein: CASSLGFTGVEQYF.

Ten or more counts support this clonotype. V usage is TRBV20-1 and J usage is TRBJ2-5; maybe TRBD2 (7 bases). Germline values: CDR1 DFQATT, CDR2 SNEGSKA (reference sequence). The ends were cut back, 0 bases at V and 5 bases at J, with 13 bases in the middle. CDR3 length: 14 amino acids. CDR3 protein: CSAREGRGGETQYF. The CDR3 DNA reads TGCAGTGCTAGAGAAGGCAGGGGAGGGGAGACCCAGTACTTC.

Ten or more counts support this clonotype. The V call is TRBV28, the J call TRBJ2-5; either TRBD1 or TRBD2 may fit D (5 bases each). CDR1 MDHEN and CDR2 SYDVKM come from the germline V gene. V dropped 2 bases and J dropped 5 bases, with 6 bases sitting between them. The CDR3 is 12 amino acids. In DNA, the CDR3 is TGTGCCAGCAGTTTAGGGACGGAGACCCAGTACTTC. Protein: CASSLGTETQYF.

In its sample, this clonotype was seen many times. The chain joins TRBV12-3 or TRBV12-4 to TRBJ2-7; either TRBD1 or TRBD2 may supply D (5 bases each). Trimming removed 8 bases at V and 1 base at J, with 15 bases between. This CDR3 contains 14 residues. This CDR3 reads CASASGTGSYEQYF. DNA of the CDR3: TGTGCCAGCGCCTCCGGGACCGGTTCCTACGAGCAGTACTTC.

This clonotype has a handful of counts. The chain joins TRBV4-3 to TRBJ1-2; D perhaps matches TRBD1 (5 bases). V lost 0 bases, J lost 2 bases, and 10 bases lay in between. Germline assignment: CDR1 LGHNA and CDR2 YSLEER. This CDR3 has 15 amino acids. The CDR3 region is CASSQDLDKNYGYTF. CDR3 in DNA: TGCGCCAGCAGCCAAGATTTGGACAAAAACTATGGCTACACCTTC.

This clonotype was detected ten times or more. The genes are TRBV12-3 or TRBV12-4 and TRBJ2-6, with D perhaps TRBD1 (5 bases). V was pared by 1 base and J by 0 bases, with 10 bases between. CDR3 length: 17 residues. The DNA of the CDR3 is TGTGCCAGCAGTTTAGGGCAGGGTAGCTCTGGGGCCAACGTCCTGACTTTC. The encoded protein is CASSLGQGSSGANVLTF.

This chain uses TRBV6-5 with TRBJ2-5, with D possibly being TRBD2 (6 bases). The germline V gene encodes CDR1 MNHEY and CDR2 SVGAGI. The CDR3 is made up of 15 amino acids. With 4 bases removed from V and 4 bases from J, the gap between germline ends came to 16 bases. The CDR3 protein is CASSWASGLIETQYF. The CDR3 coding sequence is TGTGCCAGCAGTTGGGCATCGGGACTTATAGAGACCCAGTACTTC.

This clonotype was detected only once. A much larger clone lies one base from this, so it may be a read error. The chain joins TRBV19 to TRBJ2-3, with D possibly TRBD1 on 5 matching bases. This CDR3 comprises 15 residues. The V gene's germline CDR1 is LNHDA and CDR2 SQIVND (reference sequence). CDR3 in DNA: TGTGCCGGTAGTCCCTGGGGCGGTAGCACAGATACGCAGTATTTT. Encoded protein: CAGSPWGGSTDTQYF.

In its sample, this clonotype was seen many times. The chain is built from TRBV29-1 and TRBJ2-7, with a possible D match to TRBD1 (5 bases). The CDR3 contains 12 residues. Per the germline V gene, CDR1 is SQVTM and CDR2 is ANQGSEA. Trimming pared 4 bases from V and 3 bases from J, leaving 10 bases between. In DNA, the CDR3 is TGCAGCGTTGTAGGCAGGGACTACGAGCAGTACTTC. It codes for CSVVGRDYEQYF.